Listed below are T cell receptor beta chains from one sample, sequenced in a study of T cell changes during pregnancy in multiple sclerosis. Generated by immunoSEQ multiplex PCR, the TCRdb table keeps only in-frame clones and is missing some. The table includes approximately 65,000 clones, approximately 90% detected once. The sample here was CD4+ T cells from peripheral blood mononuclear cells, taken in the first trimester of pregnancy. The receptors were gathered from a female donor with multiple sclerosis, enrolled in a pregnancy study. CDR3s include the opening cysteine and the closing phenylalanine or tryptophan. The D gene is left open where the match is weak. Only some rows state a clone size, as once, few, many or a class for expanded clones.

clone size	D gene	V gene	J gene	CDR3 DNA	CDR3 protein
NA	TRBD2	TRBV7-9	TRBJ2-5	TGTGCCAGCAGCCCGGGACTAGGGGAGACCCAGTACTTC	CASSPGLGETQYF
NA	NA	TRBV4-2	TRBJ2-1	TGTGCCAGCAGCCAAGACGGGGTCATTGAGCAGTTCTTC	CASSQDGVIEQFF
few	NA	TRBV19	TRBJ1-2	TGTGCCAGTACTGTCTTTGGAGTGGAGGTCTATGGCTACACCTTC	CASTVFGVEVYGYTF
NA	NA	TRBV25-1	TRBJ2-5	TGTGCCAGCAGTGGCCGGCAGGGAAGAGAGACCCAGTACTTC	CASSGRQGRETQYF
NA	NA	TRBV4-2	TRBJ2-3	TGTGCCAGCAGCCAAGAGAGGCAGACAGATACGCAGTATTTT	CASSQERQTDTQYF
NA	TRBD2	TRBV2	TRBJ2-5	TGTGCCAGCAGTGAGGGACGCGGGGGGGGACAAGAGACCCAGTACTTC	CASSEGRGGGQETQYF
NA	NA	TRBV6-5	TRBJ2-5	TGTGCCAGCAGTTACTGGGGGCGGGGGTCACAAGAGACCCAGTACTTC	CASSYWGRGSQETQYF
NA	NA	TRBV19	TRBJ2-3	TGTGCCAGTAAGAACAGTCCCACAGATACGCAGTATTTT	CASKNSPTDTQYF
NA	TRBD1	TRBV13	TRBJ2-7	TGTGCCAGCAGCTTAGCCGGGACAGGGTTTGGCTACGAGCAGTACTTC	CASSLAGTGFGYEQYF
medium-sized	TRBD1	TRBV19	TRBJ2-7	TGTGCCAGTAGACGGGACAGGGCCTCCTACGAGCAGTACTTC	CASRRDRASYEQYF
NA	NA	TRBV10-3	TRBJ2-7	TGTGCCGCAAAGACAGGACCCTACGAGCAGTACTTC	CAAKTGPYEQYF
once	NA	TRBV27	TRBJ2-7	TGTGCCAGCAGTTTCCTACCCCCTTACTACGAGCAGTACTTC	CASSFLPPYYEQYF
NA	NA	TRBV7-2	TRBJ1-1	TGTGCCAGCAGCTTCCCGAGAGGCAGGAACACTGAAGCTTTCTTT	CASSFPRGRNTEAFF
NA	TRBD1	TRBV18	TRBJ1-5	TGTGCCAGCTCACCAGCCGCAGGGGGTAGGCAGCCCCAGCATTTT	CASSPAAGGRQPQHF
NA	NA	TRBV19	TRBJ2-3	TGTGCCAGTAGTATTAGGCGGGCAGATACGCAGTATTTT	CASSIRRADTQYF
NA	NA	TRBV5-6	TRBJ1-5	TGTGCCAGCAGCTCCAGAGTCCGGAGGATGGGGCAGCCCCAGCATTTT	CASSSRVRRMGQPQHF
NA	TRBD1	TRBV18	TRBJ1-1	TGTGCCAGCTCACCGAGGACAGGGGCTGAGGGTGAAGCTTTCTTT	CASSPRTGAEGEAFF
NA	NA	TRBV7-2	TRBJ1-6	TGTGCCAGCAGCCACAGGGAGACAAATAATTCACCCCTCCACTTT	CASSHRETNNSPLHF
once	TRBD2	TRBV27	TRBJ2-7	TGTGCCAGCAGCCCGTTGCGGGGGACCTACGAGCAGTACTTC	CASSPLRGTYEQYF
NA	TRBD1	TRBV11-2	TRBJ1-1	TGTGCCAGCACCCGGCCGTGGCAGGGGGAAGAAGCTTTCTTT	CASTRPWQGEEAFF
NA	NA	TRBV19	TRBJ1-6	TGTGCCAGTAGTATGGCTTTGACAGGTGGGAATTCACCCCTCCACTTT	CASSMALTGGNSPLHF
NA	NA	TRBV10-3	TRBJ2-3	TGTGCCATCAGTGAGAGGGGGGGCAACGGTTCTAGCACAGATACGCAGTATTTT	CAISERGGNGSSTDTQYF
NA	TRBD2	TRBV6-1	TRBJ2-2	TGTGCCAGCAGTGTTGGTTTAGCGGGGGGGGGCACCGGGGAGCTGTTTTTT	CASSVGLAGGGTGELFF
NA	TRBD1	TRBV2	TRBJ1-2	TGTGCCAGCAGAGTACCGGGACAGGGGAACTATGGCTACACCTTC	CASRVPGQGNYGYTF
NA	NA	TRBV10-3	TRBJ1-2	TGTGCCATCAGTGAGCTAGGGAGTTTCGGCTACACCTTC	CAISELGSFGYTF
NA	NA	TRBV9	TRBJ1-2	TGTGCCAGCAGCGCGGCGGAAAACAGGGTGGCCTATGGCTACACCTTC	CASSAAENRVAYGYTF
NA	TRBD2	TRBV30	TRBJ2-4	TGTGCCTGGCGGACTAGCGGGGGGGTAAACATTCAGTACTTC	CAWRTSGGVNIQYF
NA	TRBD2	TRBV19	TRBJ2-1	TGTGCCAGTAGTATCATGGGACTAGCGGGGCCTGAGCAGTTCTTC	CASSIMGLAGPEQFF
NA	NA	TRBV9	TRBJ1-2	TGTGCCAGCGGGGGACAACTCCCTAACTATGGCTACACCTTC	CASGGQLPNYGYTF
NA	NA	TRBV4-3	TRBJ2-7	TGCGCCAGCAGCCAAGATTTTACTTCCTACGAGCAGTACTTC	CASSQDFTSYEQYF
NA	NA	TRBV4-3	TRBJ2-7	TGCGCCAGCAGCCAAGATTGGCCAGCGAGCTCCTACGAGCAGTACTTC	CASSQDWPASSYEQYF
NA	TRBD1	TRBV7-2	TRBJ1-1	TGTGCCAGCAGCACCAGGACAGGGCCTTACACTGAAGCTTTCTTT	CASSTRTGPYTEAFF
NA	NA	TRBV5-1	TRBJ2-5	TGCGCCAGCACCCTCGGGGGACGCCCCGCGCTAGAGACCCAGTACTTC	CASTLGGRPALETQYF
NA	NA	TRBV7-9	TRBJ1-1	TGTGCCAGCAGCTTAAGAGGGCGTGAAGCTTTCTTT	CASSLRGREAFF